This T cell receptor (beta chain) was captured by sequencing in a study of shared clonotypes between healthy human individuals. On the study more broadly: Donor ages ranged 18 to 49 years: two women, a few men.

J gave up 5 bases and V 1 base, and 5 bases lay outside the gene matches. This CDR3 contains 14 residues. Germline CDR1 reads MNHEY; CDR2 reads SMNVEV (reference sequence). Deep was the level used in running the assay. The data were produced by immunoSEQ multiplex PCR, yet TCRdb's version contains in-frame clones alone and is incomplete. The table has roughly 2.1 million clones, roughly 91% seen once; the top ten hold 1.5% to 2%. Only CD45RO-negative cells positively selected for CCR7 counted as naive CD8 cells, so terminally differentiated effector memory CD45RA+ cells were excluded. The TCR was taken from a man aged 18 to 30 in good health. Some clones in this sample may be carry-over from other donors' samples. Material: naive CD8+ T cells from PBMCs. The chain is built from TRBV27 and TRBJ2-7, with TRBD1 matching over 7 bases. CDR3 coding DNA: TGTGCCAGCAGTTTATTGACAGGGCAACACGAGCAGTACTTC. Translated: CASSLLTGQHEQYF.